These 13 T cell receptor beta chains originate from one sample sequenced in a study of CD8+CD57+ T cells in acquired aplastic anemia. TCR beta VDJ and CDR3 profiling used genomic DNA as template. One entry per CDR3 protein results from TCRdb running MiXCR on the reads. Of tens of thousands of distinct CDR3 sequences in the sample, about 65% were seen once. The sample comprised sorted CD4+, CD8+, or CD8+CD57+ T cells (not recorded which) from PBMCs. These receptors originate from a human donor in good health, serving as a control.

The count of this clonotype is one. CDR3 coding DNA: TGTGCCAGCAATCGGGACAGATCTGGCTACACCTTC. It specifies CASNRDRSGYTF. The V call is TRBV12-3 or TRBV12-4, the J call TRBJ1-2; the match to TRBD1 covers 7 bases. The V gene end was trimmed by 7 bases and the J gene end by 7 bases; junction bases not matched to a gene: 6. The CDR3 contains 12 residues.

The rearrangement links TRBV29-1 to TRBJ2-2, with D possibly called TRBD1 or TRBD2 (5 bases each). This CDR3 comprises 15 residues. Trimming removed 2 bases from V and 6 bases from J, with 16 bases in between. Germline V gene lookup returns CDR1 SQVTM and CDR2 ANQGSEA. The CDR3 DNA sequence: TGCAGCGTTGAATCAGGGAGCGGTGGGCCCGGGGAGCTGTTTTTT. Translating it yields CSVESGSGGPGELFF.

This sequence joins TRBV7-3 and TRBJ2-3, with D perhaps TRBD1 or TRBD2 (5 bases each). CDR1 is SGHTA and CDR2 is FQGTGA in the germline V gene. This CDR3 region has 14 residues. The ends were cut back, 2 bases at V and 3 bases at J, with 9 bases in the middle. The chain's CDR3 is CASSLEGRTDTQYF. Written as DNA, the CDR3 is TGTGCCAGCAGCTTAGAGGGACGTACAGATACGCAGTATTTT.

This clonotype was found many times. The chain links TRBV3-1 to TRBJ1-1, with D maybe TRBD1 (6 bases). Trimming stripped 5 bases from V and 3 bases from J, with 16 bases between. Looked up from germline, CDR1 is LGHDT and CDR2 is YNNKEL (reference sequence). CDR3 length: 15 residues. The CDR3 reads CASSYETGWDTEAFF. In DNA, the CDR3 is TGTGCCAGCAGCTATGAGACAGGATGGGACACTGAAGCTTTCTTT.

This clonotype is medium-sized by share. The chain couples TRBV29-1 to TRBJ1-2; 10 positions match TRBD1. Germline V gene sequence: CDR1 SQVTM, CDR2 ANQGSEA. CDR3 length: 16 amino acids. J lost 4 bases, V lost 6 bases, and 14 bases had no gene match. CDR3 nucleotides: TGCAGCGTCCAAGGACAGGGGGGAGAGGGGATCTATGGCTACACCTTC. Translating it yields CSVQGQGGEGIYGYTF.

The chain recombines TRBV5-1 with TRBJ1-6; D remains ambiguous. Germline-derived CDR1 and CDR2 are SGHRS and YFSETQ. The germline V and J ends were trimmed by 0 bases and 6 bases, with 7 bases remaining between them. CDR3 size: 14 residues. In DNA, the CDR3 is TGCGCCAGCAGCTTGGGACGGATTAATTCACCCCTCCACTTT. Translating gives CASSLGRINSPLHF.

The sample holds many counts of this clonotype. CDR3 protein: CASSQRWPVQGENYGYTF. The CDR3 nucleotides read TGCGCCAGCAGCCAAAGGTGGCCCGTACAGGGAGAAAACTATGGCTACACCTTC. The gene calls are TRBV4-1 and TRBJ1-2, with a weak D call TRBD1 (6 bases). V was trimmed by 2 bases and J by 2 bases, leaving 21 bases between them. CDR1 is MGHRA, CDR2 YSYEKL, per germline. The CDR3 is made up of 18 amino acids.

In its sample, this clonotype is medium-sized. The J gene is TRBJ1-2, the V gene TRBV2; weak D call: TRBD1 (6 bases). The CDR3 has 16 amino acids. Trimming cost V 5 bases and J 0 bases, with 16 bases left between them. Germline CDR1 is SNHLY and CDR2 is FYNNEI. The CDR3 DNA sequence: TGTGCCAGCAGTTCCTACGGGACACCCGCTAACTATGGCTACACCTTC. Protein sequence: CASSSYGTPANYGYTF.

The chain has TRBV24-1 and TRBJ1-5; TRBD1 matches at 7 bases. The CDR3 has 14 amino acids. Germline V CDR1 and CDR2: KGHDR, SFDVKD. V lost 6 bases, J lost 3 bases, and 4 bases stayed unmatched. DNA for the CDR3: TGTGCCACCAGTAGACAGGGCCCCAATCAGCCCCAGCATTTT. Translation gives CATSRQGPNQPQHF.

The chain joins TRBV4-1 to TRBJ2-7; 7 bases line up with TRBD1. The CDR3 totals 14 residues. Per germline, CDR1 MGHRA and CDR2 YSYEKL. V shed 2 bases and J 4 bases; nucleotides not matched to a gene: 5. The CDR3 nucleotides read TGCGCCAGCAGCCAATACCGGACAGGATACGAGCAGTACTTC. It yields the protein CASSQYRTGYEQYF.

The J gene is TRBJ2-7, the V gene TRBV7-2; D is undetermined. Deletions cut 6 bases from V and 4 bases from J, with 7 bases between. Germline CDR1 and CDR2: SGHTA and FQGNSA. This CDR3 has 11 amino acids. The CDR3: CASSDRYEQYF. DNA of the CDR3: TGTGCCAGCAGTGACCGATACGAGCAGTACTTC. The full variable domain, with the rest looked up from reference TRBV7-2 and TRBJ2-7, is GAGVSQSPSNKVTEKGKDVELRCDPISGHTALYWYRQSLGQGLEFLIYFQGNSAPDKSGLPSDRFSAERTGGSVSTLTIQRTQQEDSAVYLCASSDRYEQYFGPGTRLTVT.

Notes on this clonotype: One end of the junction does not line up with germline, which may come from a read error. The chain couples TRBV7-7 to TRBJ2-1; perhaps TRBD2 as D (5 bases). This CDR3 spans 13 amino acids. Germline CDR1 reads SSHAT; CDR2 reads FNYEAQ (reference sequence). The chain's CDR3 is CASSLGVNNEQFF. CDR3 coding DNA: TGTGCTAGCAGCTTGGGAGTAAACAATGAGCAGTTCTTC.

J is TRBJ2-7 and V is TRBV7-6; D gene unclear. Germline V CDR1 and CDR2: SGHVS, FNYEAQ. V was clipped by 0 bases and J by 1 base, with 4 bases between them. The CDR3 extends over 13 amino acids. The CDR3 here is CASSLAFSYEQYF. The CDR3 region has the DNA TGTGCCAGCAGCTTAGCTTTTTCCTACGAGCAGTACTTC. The full variable domain, with the rest looked up from reference TRBV7-6 and TRBJ2-7, is GAGVSQSPRYKVTKRGQDVALRCDPISGHVSLYWYRQALGQGPEFLTYFNYEAQQDKSGLPNDRFSAERPEGSISTLTIQRTEQRDSAMYRCASSLAFSYEQYFGPGTRLTVT.